This entry describes one T cell receptor beta chain. V lost 7 bases to trimming and J lost 13 bases; unmatched junction nucleotides: 9. The CDR3 is 12 amino acids. Assay used: immunoSEQ multiplex PCR; TCRdb lists only in-frame clones, some missing. The data show about 86,000 clones, with approximately 91% seen just once and roughly 6% held by the top ten. This sample is drawn from a study of T cell responses to AZD1222 COVID-19 vaccine. This sample comprised peripheral blood, obtained on day 0 of AZD1222 vaccination. The chain recombines TRBV12-3 or TRBV12-4 with TRBJ2-2; 7 nucleotides align to TRBD1. This sequence originates from an adult in good health. For the CDR3, the DNA is TGTGCCAGCATCTACGTGACAGGGACGCTGTTTTTT. Amino acid sequence: CASIYVTGTLFF.